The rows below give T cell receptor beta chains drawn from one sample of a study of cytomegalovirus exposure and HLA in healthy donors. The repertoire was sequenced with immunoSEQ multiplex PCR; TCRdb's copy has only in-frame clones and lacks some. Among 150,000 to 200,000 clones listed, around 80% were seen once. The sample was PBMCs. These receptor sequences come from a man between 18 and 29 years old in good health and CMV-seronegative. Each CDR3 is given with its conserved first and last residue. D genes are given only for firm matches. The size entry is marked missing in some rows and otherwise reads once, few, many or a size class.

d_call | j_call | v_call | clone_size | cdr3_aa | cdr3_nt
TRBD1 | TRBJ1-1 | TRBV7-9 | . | CSSSLAGQGGTEAFF | TGTTCCAGCAGCTTAGCCGGACAGGGCGGGACTGAAGCTTTCTTT
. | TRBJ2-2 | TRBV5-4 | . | CASSLGRNTGELFF | TGTGCCAGCAGCTTGGGGAGGAACACCGGGGAGCTGTTTTTT
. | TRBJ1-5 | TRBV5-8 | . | CASSRGELGPGNQPQHF | TGTGCCAGCAGCCGGGGGGAGTTGGGGCCTGGCAATCAGCCCCAGCATTTT
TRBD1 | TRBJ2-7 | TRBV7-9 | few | CASSPQQGQGPYEQYF | TGTGCCAGCAGCCCCCAGCAGGGACAGGGCCCCTACGAGCAGTACTTC
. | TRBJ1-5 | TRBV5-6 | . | CASSLGRGHLWDQPQHF | TGTGCCAGCAGCTTGGGCCGGGGACACCTTTGGGATCAGCCCCAGCATTTT
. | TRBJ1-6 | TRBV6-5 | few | CASSTAGQANSPLHF | TGTGCCAGCAGTACGGCGGGGCAGGCTAATTCACCCCTCCACTTT
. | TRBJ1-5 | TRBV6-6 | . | CASSRGSNQPQHF | TGTGCCAGCAGTAGAGGCAGCAATCAGCCCCAGCATTTT
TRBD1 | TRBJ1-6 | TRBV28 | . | CASSLWTGQAGSPLHF | TGTGCCAGCAGTTTATGGACGGGACAGGCGGGTTCACCCCTCCACTTT
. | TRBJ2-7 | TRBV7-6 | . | CASSLQGLEQGPYEQYF | TGTGCCAGCAGCTTACAAGGGTTGGAACAGGGTCCCTACGAGCAGTACTTC
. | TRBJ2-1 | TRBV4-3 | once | CASSRLVSYNEQFF | TGCGCCAGCAGCCGGCTAGTCTCCTACAATGAGCAGTTCTTC
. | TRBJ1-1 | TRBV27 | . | CASKKTGETEAFF | TGTGCCAGCAAGAAGACAGGAGAGACTGAAGCTTTCTTT
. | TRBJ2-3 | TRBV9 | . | CASSAPNTDTQYF | TGTGCCAGCAGCGCCCCTAACACAGATACGCAGTATTTT
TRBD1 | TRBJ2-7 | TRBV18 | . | CASSHDRDTYEQYF | TGTGCCAGCTCACACGACAGGGATACCTACGAGCAGTACTTC
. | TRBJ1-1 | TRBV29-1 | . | CSVNSGMNTEAFF | TGCAGCGTTAACAGCGGAATGAACACTGAAGCTTTCTTT
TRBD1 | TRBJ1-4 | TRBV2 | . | CASRRTGVFEKLFF | TGTGCCAGCAGGAGGACAGGGGTATTTGAAAAACTGTTTTTT
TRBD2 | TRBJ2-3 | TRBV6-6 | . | CASSPGSGVGTDTQYF | TGTGCCAGCAGTCCCGGTAGCGGGGTGGGGACAGATACGCAGTATTTT
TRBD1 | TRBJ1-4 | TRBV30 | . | CAWAGGQALTEKLFF | TGTGCCTGGGCAGGTGGACAGGCCCTAACGGAGAAACTGTTTTTT
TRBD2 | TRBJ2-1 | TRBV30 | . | CACTGAGAINEQFF | TGTGCCTGCACGGGAGCGGGGGCCATAAATGAGCAGTTCTTC
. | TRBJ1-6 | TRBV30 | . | CAWSVPDRSYNSPLHF | TGTGCCTGGAGTGTTCCCGACAGGTCCTATAATTCACCCCTCCACTTT
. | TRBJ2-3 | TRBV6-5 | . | CASSFRDPDTDTQYF | TGTGCCAGCAGTTTCCGGGATCCCGACACAGATACGCAGTATTTT
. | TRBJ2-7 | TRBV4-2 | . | CASSQEMDFYEQYF | TGTGCCAGCAGCCAAGAAATGGACTTTTACGAGCAGTACTTC
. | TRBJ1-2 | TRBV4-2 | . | CASSQDRSYTF | TGTGCCAGCAGCCAAGATCGTAGCTACACCTTC
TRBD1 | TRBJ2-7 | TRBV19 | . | CASSIFTGTGSSYEQYF | TGTGCCAGTAGTATTTTCACCGGGACAGGGAGCTCCTACGAGCAGTACTTC
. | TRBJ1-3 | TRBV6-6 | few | CASSSTGRAGNTIYF | TGTGCCAGCAGTAGTACAGGGAGGGCGGGAAACACCATATATTTT
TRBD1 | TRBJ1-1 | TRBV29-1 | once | CSVRTGETEAFF | TGCAGCGTTCGGACAGGGGAAACTGAAGCTTTCTTT
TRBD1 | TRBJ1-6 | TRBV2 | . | CASRRIGGAGGNSPLHF | TGTGCCAGCAGGAGAATAGGGGGCGCCGGGGGTAATTCACCCCTCCACTTT
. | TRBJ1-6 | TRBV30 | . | CAWQSDTLYNSPLHF | TGTGCCTGGCAATCTGACACCTTGTATAATTCACCCCTCCACTTT